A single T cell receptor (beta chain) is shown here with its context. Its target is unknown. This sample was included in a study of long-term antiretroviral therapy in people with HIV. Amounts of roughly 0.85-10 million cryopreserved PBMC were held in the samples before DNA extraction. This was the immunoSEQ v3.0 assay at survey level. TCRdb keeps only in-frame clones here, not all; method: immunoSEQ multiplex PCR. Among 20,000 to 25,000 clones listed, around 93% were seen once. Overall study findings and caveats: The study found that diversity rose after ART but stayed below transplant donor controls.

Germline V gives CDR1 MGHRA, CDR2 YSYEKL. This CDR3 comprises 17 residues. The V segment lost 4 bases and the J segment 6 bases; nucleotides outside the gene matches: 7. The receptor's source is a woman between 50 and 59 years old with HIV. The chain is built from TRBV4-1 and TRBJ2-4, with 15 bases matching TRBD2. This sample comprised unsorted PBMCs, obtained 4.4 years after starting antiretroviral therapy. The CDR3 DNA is TGCGCCAGCAGCCGGGGACTAGCGGGGGGTAGGGTAAACATTCAGTACTTC. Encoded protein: CASSRGLAGGRVNIQYF.